The 14 T cell receptor beta chains presented below share a single source sample, sequenced in a study of blood T cell repertoires in COVID-19. Profiled with immunoSEQ multiplex PCR; TCRdb holds only in-frame clones, not every one. This sample has some 200,000 clones, with 75% to 85% found just once. The material sequenced was peripheral blood. The source is a young woman with COVID-19, enrolled during active disease.

This rearrangement joins TRBV13 to TRBJ2-7; D possibly corresponds to TRBD2 (6 bases). The germline V and J ends were trimmed by 1 base and 2 bases, with 12 bases remaining between them. Germline CDR1 reads PRHDT; CDR2 reads FYEKMQ (reference sequence). The CDR3 length is 15 residues. The CDR3 spells CASSLEEGLAYEQYF. In nucleotides, the CDR3 is TGTGCCAGCAGCTTAGAGGAGGGCCTCGCCTACGAGCAGTACTTC.

This chain uses TRBV19 with TRBJ1-4; D ambiguous. CDR1 is LNHDA, CDR2 SQIVND, per germline (reference sequence). The CDR3 has 17 residues. Trimming pared 5 bases from V and 2 bases from J, leaving 18 bases between. CDR3 loop: CASSAPGSGPTNEKLFF. Here the CDR3 DNA reads TGTGCCAGTAGTGCCCCGGGATCCGGTCCCACTAATGAAAAACTGTTTTTT.

This sequence joins TRBV24-1 and TRBJ2-2; 7 nucleotides align to TRBD1. The CDR3 extends over 16 amino acids. With 3 bases clipped from V and 7 bases from J, the junction kept 10 bases outside the gene matches. The germline V gene has CDR1 KGHDR and CDR2 SFDVKD. The CDR3 DNA reads TGTGCCACCAGTGATGGGACAGCCGCCGATTTCGGGGAGCTGTTTTTT. Its protein product is CATSDGTAADFGELFF.

The V and J genes are TRBV7-2 and TRBJ2-5; TRBD1 might be the D (6 bases). V shed 3 bases and J shed 2 bases, with 10 bases lying between them. Germline V gene data show CDR1 as SGHTA and CDR2 as FQGNSA. The CDR3 sequence is 14 residues long. CDR3 nucleotides: TGTGCCAGCAGCTTGGACAGTCCACAAGAGACCCAGTACTTC. It codes for CASSLDSPQETQYF. Full variable domain (missing parts from reference TRBV7-2 and TRBJ2-5): GAGVSQSPSNKVTEKGKDVELRCDPISGHTALYWYRQSLGQGLEFLIYFQGNSAPDKSGLPSDRFSAERTGGSVSTLTIQRTQQEDSAVYLCASSLDSPQETQYFGPGTRLLVL.

V gene TRBV7-6 combines with J gene TRBJ1-4, with D possibly being TRBD1 (6 bases). There are 14 residues in the CDR3. The germline V and J ends were trimmed by 5 bases and 1 base, with 8 bases remaining between them. CDR1 is SGHVS and CDR2 is FNYEAQ in the germline V gene. This chain's CDR3 is CASSQQGTNEKLFF. For the CDR3, the DNA is TGTGCCAGCAGCCAACAGGGAACTAATGAAAAACTGTTTTTT.

The chain uses TRBV2 and TRBJ2-1, with 10 bases that match TRBD2. The CDR3 has 15 residues. From germline, CDR1 is SNHLY and CDR2 FYNNEI. After removal of 6 bases from V and 4 bases from J, the junction contained 6 bases not matched to a gene. The CDR3 here is CASRASGGLYNEQFF. CDR3 bases: TGTGCCAGCAGGGCTAGCGGGGGTTTGTACAATGAGCAGTTCTTC.

The CDR3 region is CASSVGGGLNTGELFF. DNA of the CDR3: TGTGCCAGCAGCGTAGGAGGGGGCCTGAACACCGGGGAGCTGTTTTTT. The V call is TRBV9, the J call TRBJ2-2; TRBD1 agrees at 7 bases. The CDR3 is 16 amino acids. The V gene's germline CDR1 is SGDLS and CDR2 YYNGEE. With V trimmed by 0 bases and J by 1 base, 3 bases remained unmatched.

The rearrangement links TRBV7-9 to TRBJ2-1, with D possibly matching TRBD2 (5 bases). Per the germline V gene, CDR1 is SEHNR and CDR2 is FQNEAQ (reference sequence). Deletions cut 5 bases from V and 7 bases from J, with 18 bases between. The CDR3 consists of 15 residues. CDR3 in amino acids: CASSPLPRDGNEQFF. CDR3 DNA: TGTGCCAGCAGCCCACTCCCTCGGGATGGAAATGAGCAGTTCTTC.

V and J are TRBV5-1 and TRBJ2-2; TRBD2 is a possible D gene (5 bases). Germline values: CDR1 SGHRS, CDR2 YFSETQ. The CDR3 extends over 15 amino acids. Trimming cost V 7 bases and J 1 base, with 14 bases left between them. The CDR3 DNA reads as TGCGCCAGCGCTGGGCGAGCGGTGAACACCGGGGAGCTGTTTTTT. Its translation is CASAGRAVNTGELFF.

The rearrangement uses TRBV4-3 and TRBJ1-4, with 8 nucleotides matching TRBD1. Looked up from germline, CDR1 is LGHNA and CDR2 is YSLEER. CDR3 length: 15 amino acids. Losses at the gene ends were 0 bases for V and 7 bases for J; bases not matched to a gene: 4. This chain's CDR3 is CASSQEGTGGEKLFF. In nucleotides, the CDR3 is TGCGCCAGCAGCCAAGAAGGGACAGGCGGTGAAAAACTGTTTTTT.

V gene TRBV4-1 combines with J gene TRBJ2-2; no definite D call. Germline-derived CDR1 and CDR2 are MGHRA and YSYEKL. CDR3 length equals 16 residues. Trimming removed 3 bases at V and 1 base at J, with 12 bases between. The CDR3 region has the DNA TGCGCCAGCAGCCATTCTTCGACACAGAACACCGGGGAGCTGTTTTTT. Protein: CASSHSSTQNTGELFF.

This sequence joins TRBV6-5 and TRBJ2-7, with D possibly TRBD2 on 6 matching bases. CDR3 length: 14 residues. V lost 7 bases to trimming and J lost 4 bases, with 17 bases between them. CDR1 and CDR2 (germline): MNHEY, SVGAGI. The CDR3 sequence: CASNPSGSSYEQYF. The CDR3 nucleotides read TGTGCCAGCAATCCAAGCGGGTCTTCGTACGAGCAGTACTTC.

The CDR3 nucleotides are TGTGCCAGCAGTTGGGCAGGGCGGGGTACCCAGTACTTC. It translates to CASSWAGRGTQYF. The gene calls are TRBV27 and TRBJ2-5, with D possibly TRBD2 on 6 matching bases. CDR3 length equals 13 residues. The V end lost 4 bases, the J end lost 8 bases, and 14 bases lay between the germline ends. Germline-derived CDR1 and CDR2 are MNHEY and SMNVEV (reference sequence).

V gene TRBV27 combines with J gene TRBJ1-2, with D possibly TRBD1 on 5 matching bases. Germline V gene sequence: CDR1 MNHEY, CDR2 SMNVEV (reference sequence). The CDR3 spans 14 residues. The V end lost 0 bases, the J end lost 8 bases, and 13 bases lay between the germline ends. The CDR3 nucleotides read TGTGCCAGCAGTTTATCTCTCGGGGGAAGGGGCTACACCTTC. It codes for CASSLSLGGRGYTF.